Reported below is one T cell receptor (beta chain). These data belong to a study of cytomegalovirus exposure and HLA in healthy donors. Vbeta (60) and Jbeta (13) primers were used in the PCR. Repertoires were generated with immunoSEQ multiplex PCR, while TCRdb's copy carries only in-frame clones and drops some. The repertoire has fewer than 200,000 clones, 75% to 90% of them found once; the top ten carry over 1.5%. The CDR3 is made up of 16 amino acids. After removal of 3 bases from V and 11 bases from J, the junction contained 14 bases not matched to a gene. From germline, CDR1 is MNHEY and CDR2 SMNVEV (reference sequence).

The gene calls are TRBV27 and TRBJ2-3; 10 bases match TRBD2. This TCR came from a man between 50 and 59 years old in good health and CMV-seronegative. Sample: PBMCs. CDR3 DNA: TGTGCCAGCAGTTTTTATAGCGGGAGGTCACAGAGGGGGCAGTATTTT. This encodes CASSFYSGRSQRGQYF.